The rows below give T cell receptor beta chains drawn from one sample of a study of T-cell reconstitution after alpha-beta-depleted transplantation in children. TCRdb analysed the PCR reads with MiXCR anew, one entry per CDR3 protein. The sample includes under 850,000 distinct CDR3 sequences, around 13% of them seen just once. The source was PBMCs, collected before TCRalphabeta/CD19-depleted stem cell transplant. The origin of the receptors is a girl aged 2-10 years with congenital amegakaryocytic thrombocytopenia, due to receive a stem cell transplant. Each CDR3 is given with its conserved first and last residue. The D gene is left open where the match is weak. For some rows the clone size is stated as once, few or many, or as a class when expanded; others skip it.

>TRBJ2-7|many|.|13|TRBV5-1
TGCGCCAGCAGCATCAGTCACGCCTACGAGCAGTACTTC
CASSISHAYEQYF
>TRBJ2-5|.|.|14|TRBV3-1
TGTGCCAGCAGCCAAGAGATTGTAAGGGAGACCCAGTACTTC
CASSQEIVRETQYF
>TRBJ1-1|.|.|15|TRBV5-1
TGCGCCAGCAGCTTGGTTGGGACCCTGAACACTGAAGCTTTCTTT
CASSLVGTLNTEAFF
>TRBJ2-1|.|TRBD2|15|TRBV7-3
TGTGCCAGCGGACCCAGCGGGAGCTCCTACAATGAGCAGTTCTTC
CASGPSGSSYNEQFF
>TRBJ2-7|few|.|13|TRBV7-9
TGTGCCGAGGGGGGGACGGATACCTACGAGCAGTACTTC
CAEGGTDTYEQYF
>TRBJ2-7|few|TRBD2|16|TRBV7-9
TGTGCCAGCAGCCCGTTAGGACTAGCGGACTCCTACGAGCAGTACTTC
CASSPLGLADSYEQYF
>TRBJ1-1|.|.|13|TRBV12-3/TRBV12-4
TGTGCCAGCACCCTCGGGGTTGGGGGTGAAGCTTTCTTT
CASTLGVGGEAFF
>TRBJ2-4|.|.|16|TRBV5-1
TGCGCCAGCAGCTTGGGCCCGGGGCAAGCCAAAAACATTCAGTACTTC
CASSLGPGQAKNIQYF
>TRBJ1-1|many|.|11|TRBV10-3
TGTGCCATCCTAAGTGGCACTGAAGCTTTCTTT
CAILSGTEAFF
>TRBJ2-7|.|TRBD1|13|TRBV11-1
TGTGCCAGCAGAAGGACAGGGTTCGACGAGCAGTACTTC
CASRRTGFDEQYF
>TRBJ1-1|few|.|14|TRBV7-9
TGTGCCAGCAGCCCTCCGGGGAGAGAGACTGAAGCTTTCTTT
CASSPPGRETEAFF
>TRBJ2-1|many|TRBD2|13|TRBV12-3/TRBV12-4
TGTGCCAGCAGCGCAGCGGGAGATCCCCCCAGGTTCTTC
CASSAAGDPPRFF
>TRBJ2-1|.|TRBD1|15|TRBV28
TGTGCCAGCAGTGGGTGGGACAGGGTATATTCTGAGCAGTTCTTC
CASSGWDRVYSEQFF
>TRBJ2-5|few|TRBD2|15|TRBV7-2
TGTGCCAGCAGCTCCTGGACTAGAGGACAAGAGACCCAGTACTTC
CASSSWTRGQETQYF
>TRBJ2-5|few|.|14|TRBV30
TGTGCCTGGAGTGTCGTACAGGTACAAGAGACCCAGTACTTC
CAWSVVQVQETQYF
>TRBJ2-4|few|.|18|TRBV3-1
TGTGCCAGCAGCCAAGATTTTGGGGAAGCCCCAGCCAAAAACATTCAGTACTTC
CASSQDFGEAPAKNIQYF
>TRBJ2-3|many|.|18|TRBV9
TGTGCCAGCAGCGTAGCCTCGCCAGGGCGGGCGGGCACAGATACGCAGTATTTT
CASSVASPGRAGTDTQYF
>TRBJ2-1|.|TRBD2|16|TRBV10-3
TGTGCCATCAGCTCCGGACTAGCGGGACGGTACAATGAGCAGTTCTTC
CAISSGLAGRYNEQFF
>TRBJ1-5|.|.|16|TRBV12-5
TGTGCTAGTGGTTCCCGCCAGGGTAAGGACAATCAGCCCCAGCATTTT
CASGSRQGKDNQPQHF
>TRBJ2-3|.|.|16|TRBV27
TGTGCCAGCAGTTTAGTCGTTGGTGTTGGCACAGATACGCAGTATTTT
CASSLVVGVGTDTQYF
>TRBJ1-2|few|TRBD1|14|TRBV6-2/TRBV6-3
TGTGCCAGCGGATATAGACAGGGGGACTATGGCTACACCTTC
CASGYRQGDYGYTF
>TRBJ2-3|many|.|11|TRBV20-1
TGCAGTGCTGAAGGACGGAGTACGCAGTATTTT
CSAEGRSTQYF
>TRBJ2-1|.|TRBD1|16|TRBV29-1
TGCAGCGGGACCGGGGGGACAGGGAAATCCTACAATGAGCAGTTCTTC
CSGTGGTGKSYNEQFF
>TRBJ2-3|.|.|16|TRBV11-2
TGTGCCAGCAGCTTAAGGACAGGACTACGCACAGATACGCAGTATTTT
CASSLRTGLRTDTQYF
>TRBJ2-7|few|TRBD2|15|TRBV6-5
TGTGCCAGCAGTTACGTAAGCGGGGTTACCTACGAGCAGTACTTC
CASSYVSGVTYEQYF
>TRBJ1-2|.|.|14|TRBV15
TGTGCCACCAGCCTGTTCCCAGCTAACTATGGCTACACCTTC
CATSLFPANYGYTF
>TRBJ1-1|many|.|18|TRBV16
TGTGCCAGCAGCCAATTTGGGATACGCCCCCTCATGAACACTGAAGCTTTCTTT
CASSQFGIRPLMNTEAFF
>TRBJ2-1|few|.|15|TRBV18
TGTGCCAGCTGGGTTGGTAGCAGTTCATACAATGAGCAGTTCTTC
CASWVGSSSYNEQFF
>TRBJ2-3|.|.|14|TRBV6-5
TGTGCCAGCAGTTATCGTCCTAGCGTAGATACGCAGTATTTT
CASSYRPSVDTQYF
>TRBJ2-1|many|TRBD2|15|TRBV5-1
TGCGCCAGCAGCCCGGGACTACACCCACCGTTGGAGCAGTTCTTC
CASSPGLHPPLEQFF
>TRBJ2-3|many|.|16|TRBV24-1
TGTGCCACCAGTGACTTCTCAGCGCGGGGCACAGATACGCAGTATTTT
CATSDFSARGTDTQYF
>TRBJ1-5|many|.|15|TRBV20-1
TGCAGTGCTAGCGTTGCGGGCGGCCGCAATCAGCCCCAGCATTTT
CSASVAGGRNQPQHF
>TRBJ2-3|.|TRBD2|17|TRBV5-1
TGCGCCAGCAGCCCCGAACTAGCGGGAGGCTCCATCGGTACGCAGTATTTT
CASSPELAGGSIGTQYF
>TRBJ2-7|.|.|13|TRBV7-9
TGTGCCAGCAGCGATAGACAGGTCTACGAGCAGTACTTC
CASSDRQVYEQYF
>TRBJ2-1|.|TRBD2|15|TRBV5-6
TGTGCCAGCAACCTTTTAGCGGGAGGCTACAATGAGCAGTTCTTC
CASNLLAGGYNEQFF
>TRBJ2-3|few|.|14|TRBV20-1
TGCAGTGCTCCCTCCCGGACGCCAACAGATACGCAGTATTTT
CSAPSRTPTDTQYF
>TRBJ2-3|few|.|13|TRBV12-3/TRBV12-4
TGTGCCAGCAGTAGTACTAGCCGGGATACGCAGTATTTT
CASSSTSRDTQYF
>TRBJ2-7|.|.|11|TRBV12-3/TRBV12-4
TGTGCCAGCGGTTTGTCGCTCGAGCAGTACTTC
CASGLSLEQYF
>TRBJ2-1|few|.|11|TRBV5-1
TGCGCCAGCAGGGAGGGGGACCGGCAGTTCTTC
CASREGDRQFF
>TRBJ2-3|.|.|16|TRBV5-1
TGCGCCAGCAGCTTAGTGTCCGGAAGTAACACAGATACGCAGTATTTT
CASSLVSGSNTDTQYF
>TRBJ1-2|few|.|13|TRBV7-9
TGTGCCAGCAGCCGGGGAGAGAGCTATGGCTACACCTTC
CASSRGESYGYTF
>TRBJ2-6|few|.|15|TRBV4-2
TGTGCCAGCAGCCATCTCAATTCTGGGGCCAACGTCCTGACTTTC
CASSHLNSGANVLTF
>TRBJ2-1|many|.|11|TRBV28
TGTGCCAGCAATATATGGAATGAGCAGTTCTTC
CASNIWNEQFF
>TRBJ2-1|many|TRBD2|13|TRBV29-1
TGCAGCGTTGGGGGACTATTGAGGGATGAGCAGTTCTTC
CSVGGLLRDEQFF
>TRBJ2-1|many|TRBD2|15|TRBV12-3/TRBV12-4
TGTGCCAGCAGTGGCGGGACTAGCAGGGTCTATGAGCAGTTCTTC
CASSGGTSRVYEQFF
>TRBJ2-1|.|.|16|TRBV7-8
TGTGCCAGCAGCTTAAGGCAGGGGACTCATCCCAATGAGCAGTTCTTC
CASSLRQGTHPNEQFF
>TRBJ2-1|few|.|15|TRBV5-1
TGCGCCAGCAGCTTTGCAGGGGGGGAGTACAATGAGCAGTTCTTC
CASSFAGGEYNEQFF
>TRBJ2-3|many|TRBD2|16|TRBV15
TGTGCCACCAGCAGGGATTTAGCGGGAGGAACAGATACGCAGTATTTT
CATSRDLAGGTDTQYF
>TRBJ2-1|many|.|13|TRBV12-3/TRBV12-4
TGTGCCAGCAGCCCAGGAGGGGGAAATGAGCAGTTCTTC
CASSPGGGNEQFF
>TRBJ2-7|.|TRBD1|14|TRBV25-1
TGTGCCAGCAGAGGAGGACAGGGGATCTACGAGCAGTACTTC
CASRGGQGIYEQYF
>TRBJ1-2|few|.|14|TRBV28
TGTGCCAGCCTTCAAGCTTTTCCCGGCTATGGCTACACCTTC
CASLQAFPGYGYTF
>TRBJ2-3|few|.|14|TRBV6-5
TGTGCCAGCAGTTACTCCCGGGCTGCAGATACGCAGTATTTT
CASSYSRAADTQYF
>TRBJ2-2|many|.|14|TRBV5-1
TGCGCCAGCAGCCGCCTACCGAACACCGGGGAGCTGTTTTTT
CASSRLPNTGELFF
>TRBJ2-1|many|TRBD1|14|TRBV28
TGTGCCAGCAGTCCCGGGACAGGGGGTTATGAGCAGTTCTTC
CASSPGTGGYEQFF